This T cell receptor (beta chain) originates from a study of OX40 agonist ivuxolimab in advanced cancers. Regarding the study as a whole: Certain nonresponding patients likewise had low normalized T-cell clonal expansion.

Germline CDR1 is SGHVS and CDR2 is FNYEAQ. The CDR3 extends over 18 amino acids. Repertoires were generated with immunoSEQ multiplex PCR, while TCRdb's copy carries only in-frame clones and drops some. The sample has approximately 100,000 clones, roughly 90% seen once. A remark on this clone: As yet, its antigen is unknown. One end of the junction is discordant with germline, which a read error may explain.

V and J are TRBV7-6 and TRBJ2-3; 9 bases are shared with TRBD1. This sample comprised CD4+ or CD8+ T cells sorted from blood, obtained in a trial of the OX40 agonist ivuxolimab. The clonotype was recovered from an adult with an advanced solid tumor such as melanoma, head and neck, liver or kidney cancer. The CDR3 reads CASRLGPGTGRKADTQYF. CDR3 nucleotides: TGTGCCAGCAGATTAGGTCCCGGGACAGGGCGGAAGGCAGATACGCAGTATTTT.